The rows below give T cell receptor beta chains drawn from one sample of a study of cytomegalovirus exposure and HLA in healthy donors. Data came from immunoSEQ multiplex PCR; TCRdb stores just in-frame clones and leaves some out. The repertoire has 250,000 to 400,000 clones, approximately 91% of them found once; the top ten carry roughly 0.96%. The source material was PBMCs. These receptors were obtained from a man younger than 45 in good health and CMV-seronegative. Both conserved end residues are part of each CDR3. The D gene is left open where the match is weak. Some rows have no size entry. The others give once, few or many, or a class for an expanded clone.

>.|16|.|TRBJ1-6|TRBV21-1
TGTGCCAGCAGCCCCCCGTTCTCAGTTAACGATTCACCCCTCCACTTT
CASSPPFSVNDSPLHF
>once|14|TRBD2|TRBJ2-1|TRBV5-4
TGTGCCAGCTCTAACAGCCTAACTAGCGACGAGCAGTTCTTC
CASSNSLTSDEQFF
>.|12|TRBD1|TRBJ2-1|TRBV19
TGTGCCAGTAGCCGGACAGGGAACGAGCAGTTCTTC
CASSRTGNEQFF
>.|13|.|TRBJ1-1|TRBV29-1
TGCAGCGCAGGGATTACTATGAACACTGAAGCTTTCTTT
CSAGITMNTEAFF
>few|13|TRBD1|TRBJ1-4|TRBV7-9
TGTGCCAGCAGAGAGGGACAGGATGAAAAACTGTTTTTT
CASREGQDEKLFF
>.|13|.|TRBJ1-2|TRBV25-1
TGTGCCAGCAGTGAACGACGGGGATATGGCTACACCTTC
CASSERRGYGYTF
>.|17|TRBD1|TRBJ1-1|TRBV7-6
TGTGCCAGCAGCTTAGTGGCCGGGACAGGGCCATTGGATGAAGCTTTCTTT
CASSLVAGTGPLDEAFF
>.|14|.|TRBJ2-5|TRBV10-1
TGCGCCAGCAGTGAGTCGAGGCTAGCAGAGACCCAGTACTTC
CASSESRLAETQYF
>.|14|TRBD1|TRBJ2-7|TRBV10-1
TGCGCCAGCAACCCGGGACAGGGCTCCTACGAGCAGTACTTC
CASNPGQGSYEQYF
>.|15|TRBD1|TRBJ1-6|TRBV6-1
TGTGCCAGCAGCCGGGACAGATCATATAATTCACCCCTCCACTTT
CASSRDRSYNSPLHF
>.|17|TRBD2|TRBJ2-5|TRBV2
TGTGCCAGCAGTACGCCGACTAGCGGGGGGGCCTCAGAGACCCAGTACTTC
CASSTPTSGGASETQYF
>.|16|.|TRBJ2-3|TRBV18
TGTGCCAGCTCACCAAGTTCTCAGGGTGAAACAGATACGCAGTATTTT
CASSPSSQGETDTQYF
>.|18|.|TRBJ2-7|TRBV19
TGTGCCAGTAGTAACGGTGGCGGCACCTATTCCACTTCCTACGAGCAGTACTTC
CASSNGGGTYSTSYEQYF
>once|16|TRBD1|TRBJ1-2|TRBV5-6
TGTGCCAGCAGCCCCAAAACAGACAGGGTAAACCAGGGCTACACCTTC
CASSPKTDRVNQGYTF